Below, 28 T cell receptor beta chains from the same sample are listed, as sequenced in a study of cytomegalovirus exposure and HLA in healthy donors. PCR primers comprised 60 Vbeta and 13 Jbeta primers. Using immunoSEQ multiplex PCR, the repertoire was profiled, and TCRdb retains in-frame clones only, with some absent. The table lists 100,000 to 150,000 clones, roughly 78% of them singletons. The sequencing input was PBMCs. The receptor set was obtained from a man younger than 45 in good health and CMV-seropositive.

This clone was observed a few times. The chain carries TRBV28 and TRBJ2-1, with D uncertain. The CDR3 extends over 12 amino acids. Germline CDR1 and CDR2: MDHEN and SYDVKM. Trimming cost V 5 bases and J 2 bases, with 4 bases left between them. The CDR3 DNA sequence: TGTGCCAGCAGTGGCCCCTACAATGAGCAGTTCTTC. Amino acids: CASSGPYNEQFF. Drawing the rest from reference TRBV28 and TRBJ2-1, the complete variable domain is DVKVTQSSRYLVKRTGEKVFLECVQDMDHENMFWYRQDPGLGLRLIYFSYDVKMKEKGDIPEGYSVSREKKERFSLILESASTNQTSMYLCASSGPYNEQFFGPGTRLTVL.

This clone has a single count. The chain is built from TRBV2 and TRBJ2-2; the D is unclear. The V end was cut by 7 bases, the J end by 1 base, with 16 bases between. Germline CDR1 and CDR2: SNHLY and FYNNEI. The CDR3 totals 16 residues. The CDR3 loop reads CASTPLVSVNTGELFF. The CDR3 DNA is TGTGCCAGCACCCCCCTAGTGTCGGTGAACACCGGGGAGCTGTTTTTT.

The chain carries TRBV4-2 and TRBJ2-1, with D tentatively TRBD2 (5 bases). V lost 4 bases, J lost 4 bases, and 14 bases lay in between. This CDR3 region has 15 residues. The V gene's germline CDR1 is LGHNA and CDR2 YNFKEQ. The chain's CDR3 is CASSPRVLEYNEQFF. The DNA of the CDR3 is TGTGCCAGCAGCCCCCGCGTACTAGAGTACAATGAGCAGTTCTTC.

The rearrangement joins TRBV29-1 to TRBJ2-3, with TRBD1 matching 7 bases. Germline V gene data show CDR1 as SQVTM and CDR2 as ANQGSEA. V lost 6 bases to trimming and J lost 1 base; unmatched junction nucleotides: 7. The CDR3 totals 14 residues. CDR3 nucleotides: TGCAGCGTGGCGACCGGGACAGGCACAGATACGCAGTATTTT. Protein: CSVATGTGTDTQYF.

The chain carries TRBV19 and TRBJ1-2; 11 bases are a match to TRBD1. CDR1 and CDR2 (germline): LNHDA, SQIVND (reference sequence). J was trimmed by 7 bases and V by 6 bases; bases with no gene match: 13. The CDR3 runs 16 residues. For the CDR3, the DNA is TGTGCCAGTAGCGAACTCCGGGACAGGGGGTCGGGTGGCTACACCTTC. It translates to CASSELRDRGSGGYTF.

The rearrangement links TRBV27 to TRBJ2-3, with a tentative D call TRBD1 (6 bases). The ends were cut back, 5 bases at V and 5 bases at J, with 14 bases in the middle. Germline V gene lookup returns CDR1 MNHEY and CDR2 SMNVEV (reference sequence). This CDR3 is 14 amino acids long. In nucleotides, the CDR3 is TGTGCCAGCAGTCCCAGGGGATGGAGAGATACGCAGTATTTT. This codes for CASSPRGWRDTQYF.

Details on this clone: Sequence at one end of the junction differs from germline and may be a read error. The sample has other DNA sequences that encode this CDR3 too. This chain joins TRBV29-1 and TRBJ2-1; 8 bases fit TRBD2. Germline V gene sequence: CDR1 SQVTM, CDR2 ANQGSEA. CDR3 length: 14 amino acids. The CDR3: CSVEATSVNNEQFF. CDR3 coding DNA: TGCAGCGTTGAAGCGACTAGCGTAAACAATGAGCAATTCTTC.

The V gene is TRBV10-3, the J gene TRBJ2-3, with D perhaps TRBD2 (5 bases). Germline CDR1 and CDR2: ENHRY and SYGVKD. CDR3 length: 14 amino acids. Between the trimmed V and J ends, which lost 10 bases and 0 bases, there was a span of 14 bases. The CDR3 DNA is TGTGCCACCGCTGAACAGCGGAGCACAGATACGCAGTATTTT. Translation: CATAEQRSTDTQYF.

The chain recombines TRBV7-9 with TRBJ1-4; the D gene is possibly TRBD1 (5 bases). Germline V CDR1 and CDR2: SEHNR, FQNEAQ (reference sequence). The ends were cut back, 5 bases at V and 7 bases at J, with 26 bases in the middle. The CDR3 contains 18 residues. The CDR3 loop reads CASSQRAADQEGVEKLFF. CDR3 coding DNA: TGTGCCAGCAGCCAACGCGCTGCGGACCAAGAAGGGGTTGAAAAACTGTTTTTT.

This CDR3 is CASRLRDNEQFF. For the CDR3, the DNA is TGTGCCAGCAGGTTGAGGGACAATGAGCAGTTCTTC. The chain uses TRBV6-6 and TRBJ2-1; D is perhaps TRBD2 (5 bases). Germline V gives CDR1 MNHNY, CDR2 SVGAGI (reference sequence). The CDR3 spans 12 residues. Deletions cut 6 bases from V and 5 bases from J, with 8 bases between.

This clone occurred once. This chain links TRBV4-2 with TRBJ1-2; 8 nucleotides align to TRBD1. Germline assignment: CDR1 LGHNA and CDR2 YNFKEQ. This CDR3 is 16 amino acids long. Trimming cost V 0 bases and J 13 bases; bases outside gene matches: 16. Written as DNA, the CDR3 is TGTGCCAGCAGCCAAGACGCAACAGGGGGATCTTTGGCTGGCACCTTC. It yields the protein CASSQDATGGSLAGTF.

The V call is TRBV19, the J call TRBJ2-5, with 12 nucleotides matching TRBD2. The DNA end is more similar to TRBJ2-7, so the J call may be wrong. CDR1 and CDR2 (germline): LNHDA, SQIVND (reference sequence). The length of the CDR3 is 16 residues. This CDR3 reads CASSNPGLAGTYEQYF. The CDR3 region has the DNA TGTGCCAGTAGTAACCCGGGACTAGCGGGTACCTACGAGCAGTACTTC.

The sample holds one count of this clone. The CDR3 reads CASSAFWGHGGELFF. The CDR3, as DNA: TGTGCCAGCAGCGCCTTCTGGGGGCATGGCGGGGAGCTGTTTTTT. The V call is TRBV6-4, the J call TRBJ2-2; tentative D call: TRBD1 (6 bases). The CDR3 totals 15 residues. Germline CDR1 and CDR2: MRHNA and SNTAGT. Trimming took 6 bases from V and 7 from J, leaving 18 bases between them.

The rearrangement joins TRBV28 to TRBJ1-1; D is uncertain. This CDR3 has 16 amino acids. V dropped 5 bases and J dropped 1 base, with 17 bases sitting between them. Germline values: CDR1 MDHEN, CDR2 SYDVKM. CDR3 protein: CASSPPQAGRNTEAFF. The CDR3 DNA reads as TGTGCCAGCAGTCCACCCCAGGCAGGAAGGAACACTGAAGCTTTCTTT.

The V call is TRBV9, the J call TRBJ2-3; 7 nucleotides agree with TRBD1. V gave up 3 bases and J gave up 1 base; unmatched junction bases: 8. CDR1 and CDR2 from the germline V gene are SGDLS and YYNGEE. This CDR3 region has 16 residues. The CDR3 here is CASSEGDSRRTDTQYF. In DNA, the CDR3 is TGTGCCAGCAGCGAGGGGGACAGCCGTCGCACAGATACGCAGTATTTT. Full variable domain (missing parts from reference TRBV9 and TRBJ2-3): DSGVTQTPKHLITATGQRVTLRCSPRSGDLSVYWYQQSLDQGLQFLIQYYNGEERAKGNILERFSAQQFPDLHSELNLSSLELGDSALYFCASSEGDSRRTDTQYFGPGTRLTVL.

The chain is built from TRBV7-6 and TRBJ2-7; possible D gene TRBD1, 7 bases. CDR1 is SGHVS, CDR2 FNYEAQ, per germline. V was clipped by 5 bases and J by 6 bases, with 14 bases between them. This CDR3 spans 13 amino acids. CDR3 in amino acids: CASSNPRGAEQYF. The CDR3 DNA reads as TGTGCCAGCAGCAACCCCAGGGGGGCCGAGCAGTACTTC.

This CDR3 reads CASSLLGGYTEAFF. The CDR3 nucleotides are TGTGCCAGCAGCTTGTTGGGGGGGTACACTGAAGCTTTCTTT. The V and J genes are TRBV5-6 and TRBJ1-1; TRBD1 might be the D (5 bases). V gave up 1 base and J gave up 3 bases, with 10 bases separating them. Germline CDR1 is SGHDT and CDR2 is YYEEEE. CDR3 length equals 14 residues.

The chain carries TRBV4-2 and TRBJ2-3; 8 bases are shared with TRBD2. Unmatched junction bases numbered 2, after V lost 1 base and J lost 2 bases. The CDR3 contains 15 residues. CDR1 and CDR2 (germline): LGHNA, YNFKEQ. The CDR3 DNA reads TGTGCCAGCAGCCAAGCGGGAGGGCCCACAGATACGCAGTATTTT. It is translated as CASSQAGGPTDTQYF.

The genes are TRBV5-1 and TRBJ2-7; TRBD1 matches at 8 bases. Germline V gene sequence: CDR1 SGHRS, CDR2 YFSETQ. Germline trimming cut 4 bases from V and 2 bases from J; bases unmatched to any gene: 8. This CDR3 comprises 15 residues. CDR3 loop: CASSRRTGRPYEQYF. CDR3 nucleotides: TGCGCCAGCAGCCGGCGGACAGGGAGACCCTACGAGCAGTACTTC.

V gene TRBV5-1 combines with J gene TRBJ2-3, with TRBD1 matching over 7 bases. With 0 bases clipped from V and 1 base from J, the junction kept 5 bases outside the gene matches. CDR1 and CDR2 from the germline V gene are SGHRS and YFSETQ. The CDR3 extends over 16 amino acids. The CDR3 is CASSLAGDRGTDTQYF. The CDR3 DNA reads TGCGCCAGCAGCTTGGCCGGAGACAGGGGCACAGATACGCAGTATTTT.

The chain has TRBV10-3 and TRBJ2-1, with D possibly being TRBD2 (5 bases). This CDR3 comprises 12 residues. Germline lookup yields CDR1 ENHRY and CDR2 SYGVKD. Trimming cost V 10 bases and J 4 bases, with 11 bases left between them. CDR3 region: CATRSGYNEQFF. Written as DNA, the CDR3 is TGTGCCACCAGATCGGGGTACAATGAGCAGTTCTTC.

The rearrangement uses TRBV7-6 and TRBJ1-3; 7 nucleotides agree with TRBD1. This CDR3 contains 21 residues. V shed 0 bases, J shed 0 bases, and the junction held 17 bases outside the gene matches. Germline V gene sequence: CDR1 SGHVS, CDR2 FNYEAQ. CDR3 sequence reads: CASSLAWRGPVRRDSGNTIYF. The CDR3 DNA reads TGTGCCAGCAGCTTAGCATGGAGGGGGCCGGTCCGGCGGGACTCTGGAAACACCATATATTTT.

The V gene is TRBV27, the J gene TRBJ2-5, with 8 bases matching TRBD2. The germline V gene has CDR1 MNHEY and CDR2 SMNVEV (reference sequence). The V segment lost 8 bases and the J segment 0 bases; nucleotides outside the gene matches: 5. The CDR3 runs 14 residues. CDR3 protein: CASASGGYQETQYF. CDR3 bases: TGTGCCAGCGCTTCGGGGGGGTACCAAGAGACCCAGTACTTC.

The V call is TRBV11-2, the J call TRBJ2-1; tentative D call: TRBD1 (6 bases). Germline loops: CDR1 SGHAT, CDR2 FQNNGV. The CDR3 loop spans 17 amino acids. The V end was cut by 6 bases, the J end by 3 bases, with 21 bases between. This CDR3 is CASRPPGRGRSYNEQFF. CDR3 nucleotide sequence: TGTGCCAGCAGGCCCCCGGGCAGGGGTAGGAGCTACAATGAGCAGTTCTTC.

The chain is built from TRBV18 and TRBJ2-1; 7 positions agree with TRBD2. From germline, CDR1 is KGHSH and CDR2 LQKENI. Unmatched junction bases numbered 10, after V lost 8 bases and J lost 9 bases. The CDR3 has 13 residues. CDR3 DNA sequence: TGTGCCAGCAAACCATCGGGAGGAGTTGAGCAGTTCTTC. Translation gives CASKPSGGVEQFF.

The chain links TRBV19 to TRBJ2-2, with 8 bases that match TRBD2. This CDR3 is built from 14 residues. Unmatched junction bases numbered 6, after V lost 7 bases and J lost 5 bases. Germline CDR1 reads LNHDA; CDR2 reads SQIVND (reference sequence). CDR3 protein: CASNPGGGTGELFF. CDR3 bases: TGTGCCAGTAATCCCGGGGGGGGTACCGGGGAGCTGTTTTTT.

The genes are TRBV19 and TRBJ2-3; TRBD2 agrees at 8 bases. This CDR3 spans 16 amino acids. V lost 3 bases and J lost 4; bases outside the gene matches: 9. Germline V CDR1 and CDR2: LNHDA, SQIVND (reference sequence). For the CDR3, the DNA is TGTGCCAGTAGTATCAGCGGGGGAGCATGGGCAGATACGCAGTATTTT. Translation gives CASSISGGAWADTQYF. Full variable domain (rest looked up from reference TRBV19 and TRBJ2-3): DGGITQSPKYLFRKEGQNVTLSCEQNLNHDAMYWYRQDPGQGLRLIYYSQIVNDFQKGDIAEGYSVSREKKESFPLTVTSAQKNPTAFYLCASSISGGAWADTQYFGPGTRLTVL.

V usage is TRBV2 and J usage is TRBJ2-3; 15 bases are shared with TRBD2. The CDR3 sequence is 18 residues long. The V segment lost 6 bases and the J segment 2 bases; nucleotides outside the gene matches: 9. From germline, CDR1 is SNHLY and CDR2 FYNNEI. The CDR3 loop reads CASSLGLAGGFYTDTQYF. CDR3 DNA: TGTGCCAGCAGCCTGGGACTAGCGGGAGGTTTCTACACAGATACGCAGTATTTT. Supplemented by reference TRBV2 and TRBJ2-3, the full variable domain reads EPEVTQTPSHQVTQMGQEVILRCVPISNHLYFYWYRQILGQKVEFLVSFYNNEISEKSEIFDDQFSVERPDGSNFTLKIRSTKLEDSAMYFCASSLGLAGGFYTDTQYFGPGTRLTVL.